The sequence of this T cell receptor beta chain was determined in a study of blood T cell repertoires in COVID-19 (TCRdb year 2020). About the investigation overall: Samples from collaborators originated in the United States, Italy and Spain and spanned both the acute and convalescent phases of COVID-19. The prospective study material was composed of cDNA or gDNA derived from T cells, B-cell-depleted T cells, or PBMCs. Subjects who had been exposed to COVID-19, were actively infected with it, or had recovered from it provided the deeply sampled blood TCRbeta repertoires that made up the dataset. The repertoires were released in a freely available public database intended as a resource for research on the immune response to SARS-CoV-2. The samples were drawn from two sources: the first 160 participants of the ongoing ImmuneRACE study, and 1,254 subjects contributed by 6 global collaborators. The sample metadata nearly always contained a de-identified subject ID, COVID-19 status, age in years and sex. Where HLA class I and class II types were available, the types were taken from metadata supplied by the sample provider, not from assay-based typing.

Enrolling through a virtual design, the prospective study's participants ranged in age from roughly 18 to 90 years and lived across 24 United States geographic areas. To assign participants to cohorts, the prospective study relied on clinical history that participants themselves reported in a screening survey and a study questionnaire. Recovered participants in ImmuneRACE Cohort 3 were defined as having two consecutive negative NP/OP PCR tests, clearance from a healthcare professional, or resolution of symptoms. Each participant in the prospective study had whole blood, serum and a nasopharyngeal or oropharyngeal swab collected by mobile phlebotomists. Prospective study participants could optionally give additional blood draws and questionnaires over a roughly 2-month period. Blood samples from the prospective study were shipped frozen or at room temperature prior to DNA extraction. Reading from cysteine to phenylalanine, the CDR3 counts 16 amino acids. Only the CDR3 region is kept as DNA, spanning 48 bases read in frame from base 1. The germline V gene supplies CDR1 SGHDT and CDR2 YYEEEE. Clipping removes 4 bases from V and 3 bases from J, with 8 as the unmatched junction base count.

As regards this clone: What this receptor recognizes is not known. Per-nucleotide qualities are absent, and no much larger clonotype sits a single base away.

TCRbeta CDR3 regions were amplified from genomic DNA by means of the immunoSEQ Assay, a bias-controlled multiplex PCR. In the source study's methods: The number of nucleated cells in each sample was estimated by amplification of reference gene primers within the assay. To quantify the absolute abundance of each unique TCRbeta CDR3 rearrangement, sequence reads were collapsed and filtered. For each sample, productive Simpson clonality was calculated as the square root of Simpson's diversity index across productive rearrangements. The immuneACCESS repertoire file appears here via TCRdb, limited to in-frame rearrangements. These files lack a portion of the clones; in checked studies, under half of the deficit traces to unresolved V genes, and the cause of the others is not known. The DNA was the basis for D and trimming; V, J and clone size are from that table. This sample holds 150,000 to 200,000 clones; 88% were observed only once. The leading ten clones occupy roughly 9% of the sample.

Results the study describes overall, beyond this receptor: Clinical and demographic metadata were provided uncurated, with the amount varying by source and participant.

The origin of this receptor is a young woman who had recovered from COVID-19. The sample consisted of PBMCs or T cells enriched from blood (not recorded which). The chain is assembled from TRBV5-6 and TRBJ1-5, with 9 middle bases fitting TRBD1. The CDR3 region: CASSLKQGADNQPQHF. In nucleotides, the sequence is TGTGCCAGCAGCCTTAAACAGGGGGCCGACAATCAGCCCCAGCATTTT.